This T cell receptor beta chain was documented in a study of T-cell reconstitution after alpha-beta-depleted transplantation in children. Germline V lookup: CDR1 LGHDT, CDR2 YNNKEL (reference sequence). V lost 4 bases, J lost 3 bases, and 5 bases stayed unmatched. This CDR3 contains 15 residues. The authors prepared the TCRbeta library with unique molecular identifiers. TCRdb reanalysed the PCR reads using MiXCR and keeps one entry per CDR3 protein. The table has almost 500,000 distinct CDR3 sequences, approximately 12% seen once; the top ten hold about 5.4%. This clonotype was observed a few times. This sample comprised PBMCs from the stem cell graft donor, obtained from the stem cell graft. The chain employs TRBV3-1 and TRBJ2-1, with TRBD1 identical over 8 bases. This receptor was taken from a human donor who donated a stem cell graft to a child with combined immunodeficiency. The CDR3, as DNA: TGTGCCAGCAGCCGATCCGACAGGGGCTACAATGAGCAGTTCTTC. As protein: CASSRSDRGYNEQFF.